Sequencing of this T cell receptor beta chain was carried out in a study of T cells in Graves' hyperthyroidism and ophthalmopathy. Study summary: Blood was drawn when the patient was first diagnosed and still untreated. Study observations and caveats: With a median lead of approximately 6.4 months before onset, the model predicted ophthalmopathy.

V lost 0 bases and J 0 bases, leaving 8 bases between the germline ends. Germline assignment: CDR1 SGHAT and CDR2 FQNNGV. The CDR3 has 15 amino acids. The source material, RNA transcripts, was used to amplify TCR beta CDR3 regions. A first-round RT-PCR of the TCR CDR3 used the HTBI primer set. Via MiXCR, TCRdb re-called the multiplex PCR reads, giving one row per CDR3 protein. Of about 400,000 distinct CDR3 sequences in the sample, 15% to 19% were seen once. This clonotype was recorded many times. Antigen specificity is unknown. Patients with uncontrolled infections, other autoimmune diseases, pregnancy or lactation were excluded. Thyroid ultrasound and orbital computed tomography, with clinical symptoms and serum thyroxine and TRAb, informed diagnoses.

The gene calls are TRBV11-2 and TRBJ1-2; D gene unclear. This receptor was identified in a woman between 18 and 29 years old with Graves' hyperthyroidism. The sequenced sample consisted of blood. The DNA of the CDR3 is TGTGCCAGCAGCTTAGACGCCACTCCTAACTATGGCTACACCTTC. This gives the protein CASSLDATPNYGYTF.